This T cell receptor (beta chain) was sequenced during a study of blood T cell repertoires in COVID-19. Trimming stripped 2 bases from V and 0 bases from J, with 11 bases between. CDR1 is MNHEY, CDR2 SMNVEV, per germline (reference sequence). The CDR3 has 17 residues. Authors' analysis steps: Scientists estimated how many nucleated cells there were by amplifying reference gene primers. Produced via immunoSEQ multiplex PCR; TCRdb's table is partial and in-frame only. V, J and clone size derive from that table, while D and trimming were established from the DNA sequence. The profile covers 150,000 to 200,000 clones, with about nine tenths appearing a single time and 9% taken by the ten largest.

Sequenced input: PBMCs or T cells enriched from blood (not recorded which). This TCR was sampled from a woman under 30 who had recovered from COVID-19. The chain has TRBV27 and TRBJ1-6; a weak D match, TRBD1 (5 bases). DNA for the CDR3: TGTGCCAGCAGTTTAACACTAAGGGGCTCCTATAATTCACCCCTCCACTTT. This encodes CASSLTLRGSYNSPLHF.